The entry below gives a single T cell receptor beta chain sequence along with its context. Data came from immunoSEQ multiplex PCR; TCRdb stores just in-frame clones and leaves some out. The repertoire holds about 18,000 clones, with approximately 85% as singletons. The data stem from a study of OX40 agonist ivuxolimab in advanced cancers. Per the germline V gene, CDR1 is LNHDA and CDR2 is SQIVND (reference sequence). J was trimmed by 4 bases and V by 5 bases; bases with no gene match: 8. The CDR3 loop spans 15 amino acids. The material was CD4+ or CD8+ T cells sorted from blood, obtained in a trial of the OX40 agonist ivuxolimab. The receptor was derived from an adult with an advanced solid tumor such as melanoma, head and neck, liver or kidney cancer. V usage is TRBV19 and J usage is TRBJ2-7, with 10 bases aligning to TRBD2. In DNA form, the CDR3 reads TGTGCCAGTAGTGGGGCCACTAGCGGGGCATACGAGCAGTACTTC. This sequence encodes CASSGATSGAYEQYF.